These 17 T cell receptor beta chains were all obtained from the same sample, sequenced in a study of cytomegalovirus exposure and HLA in healthy donors. In the PCR, 60 Vbeta and 13 Jbeta primers were used. Sequencing used immunoSEQ multiplex PCR; TCRdb keeps in-frame clones, though not all of them. Its listing shows around 100,000 clones. Source material: PBMCs. The source is a man aged 35 to 55 in good health and CMV-seropositive.

The rearrangement uses TRBV7-2 and TRBJ1-3; a weak D match, TRBD1 (6 bases). Trimming removed 6 bases from V and 2 bases from J, with 14 bases in between. The CDR3 extends over 15 amino acids. Germline V gene sequence: CDR1 SGHTA, CDR2 FQGNSA. The CDR3 protein is CASRREGEPGNTIYF. The CDR3 DNA reads as TGTGCCAGCAGGAGGGAGGGGGAACCTGGAAACACCATATATTTT.

This rearrangement joins TRBV28 to TRBJ2-3; a possible D gene is TRBD1 (5 bases). V gave up 6 bases and J gave up 2 bases, with 12 bases separating them. The germline gives CDR1 MDHEN, CDR2 SYDVKM. This CDR3 comprises 14 residues. The CDR3, as DNA: TGTGCCAGCAGACCTACAGGACCCACAGATACGCAGTATTTT. This gives the protein CASRPTGPTDTQYF.

The V call is TRBV4-1, the J call TRBJ1-5; D may be TRBD1 (5 bases). V was clipped by 4 bases and J by 0 bases, with 28 bases between them. Germline V gene sequence: CDR1 MGHRA, CDR2 YSYEKL. This CDR3 is 21 amino acids long. For the CDR3, the DNA is TGCGCCAGCAGCCCGGGAATGGGGGAGGGACGCCATGGGCATAGCAATCAGCCCCAGCATTTT. It specifies CASSPGMGEGRHGHSNQPQHF.

The chain couples TRBV4-2 to TRBJ2-3, with 16 bases fitting TRBD2. Germline-derived CDR1 and CDR2 are LGHNA and YNFKEQ. V shed 4 bases and J 2 bases; nucleotides not matched to a gene: 6. The CDR3 length is 18 residues. CDR3 in DNA: TGTGCCAGCAGCCGGGGGGGACTAGCGGGAGGGAACACAGATACGCAGTATTTT. This encodes CASSRGGLAGGNTDTQYF.

The chain is built from TRBV28 and TRBJ2-7; 8 bases are a match to TRBD1. CDR1 is MDHEN and CDR2 is SYDVKM in the germline V gene. V lost 6 bases and J lost 0; bases outside the gene matches: 13. The CDR3 contains 17 residues. CDR3 DNA: TGTGCCAGCAGAGTTTTCCCGGACAGGGAAGACTCCTACGAGCAGTACTTC. Its protein is CASRVFPDREDSYEQYF.

The V gene is TRBV29-1, the J gene TRBJ2-7, with 9 bases fitting TRBD2. V trimming: 4 bases; J trimming: 3 bases; junction bases outside the gene matches: 4. The CDR3 has 13 residues. The V gene's germline CDR1 is SQVTM and CDR2 ANQGSEA. This chain's CDR3 is CSVVGTSRYEQYF. CDR3 bases: TGCAGCGTTGTGGGGACTAGCCGCTACGAGCAGTACTTC.

V gene TRBV7-2 combines with J gene TRBJ2-7; TRBD2 matches 7 bases. V was pared by 4 bases and J by 3 bases, with 3 bases of the junction left unmatched. This CDR3 is built from 13 residues. The germline CDR1 and CDR2 sequences are SGHTA and FQGNSA. Here the CDR3 DNA reads TGTGCCAGCAGCTCCCGGACTAGCTACGAGCAGTACTTC. It encodes CASSSRTSYEQYF.

The rearrangement joins TRBV7-9 to TRBJ1-5; TRBD1 matches at 8 bases. Germline assignment: CDR1 SEHNR and CDR2 FQNEAQ (reference sequence). J was trimmed by 5 bases and V by 4 bases; bases with no gene match: 4. The CDR3 length is 14 residues. CDR3 sequence: CASSSMTGDQPQHF. CDR3 bases: TGTGCCAGCAGCTCGATGACAGGGGATCAGCCCCAGCATTTT.

Written as DNA, the CDR3 is TGTGCCATCAGACCGGGACTCCGATATGGGGATACGCAGTATTTT. The encoded protein is CAIRPGLRYGDTQYF. The chain uses TRBV10-3 and TRBJ2-3, with D perhaps matching TRBD2 (6 bases). CDR1 is ENHRY and CDR2 is SYGVKD in the germline V gene. The length of the CDR3 is 15 residues. Trimming pared 6 bases from V and 6 bases from J, leaving 19 bases between.

V is TRBV7-3 and J is TRBJ2-2; unclear D gene. The CDR3 length is 13 residues. Per the germline V gene, CDR1 is SGHTA and CDR2 is FQGTGA. The V end was cut by 5 bases, the J end by 5 bases, with 9 bases between. The CDR3 nucleotides read TGTGCCAGCAGCCCCCGGTCAACCGGGGAGCTGTTTTTT. This translates into CASSPRSTGELFF.

This rearrangement joins TRBV7-9 to TRBJ2-1; 8 nucleotides line up with TRBD2. The CDR3 covers 15 residues. The junction had 1 base not matched to a gene; V was cut back by 2 bases and J by 1 base. The germline V gene has CDR1 SEHNR and CDR2 FQNEAQ (reference sequence). This CDR3 reads CASSLSGRSYNEQFF. The CDR3 bases are TGTGCCAGCAGCTTAAGCGGGAGATCCTACAATGAGCAGTTCTTC.

The V call is TRBV27, the J call TRBJ2-7; 12 bases map to TRBD2. J was trimmed by 2 bases and V by 5 bases; bases with no gene match: 1. The CDR3 contains 14 residues. Germline V gene data show CDR1 as MNHEY and CDR2 as SMNVEV (reference sequence). The CDR3 here is CASSGLAGPYEQYF. CDR3 nucleotide sequence: TGTGCCAGCAGTGGACTAGCGGGGCCCTACGAGCAGTACTTC.

The chain uses TRBV12-5 and TRBJ2-3, with a possible D match to TRBD1 (6 bases). Trimming removed 1 base at V and 6 bases at J, with 17 bases between. The CDR3 contains 16 residues. Germline loops: CDR1 LGHNT, CDR2 FRNRAP. CDR3 coding DNA: TGTGCTAGTGGTTTGGACGACAGGCCAGGGTCGGATACGCAGTATTTT. Translation gives CASGLDDRPGSDTQYF.

The V call is TRBV28, the J call TRBJ2-5; D possibly corresponds to TRBD2 (5 bases). Trimming shortened V by 8 bases and J by 5 bases, and 15 bases separated the two germline ends. The CDR3 runs to 13 residues. Germline V gene sequence: CDR1 MDHEN, CDR2 SYDVKM. This chain's CDR3 is CASLARVAETQYF. The CDR3 region has the DNA TGTGCCAGCCTGGCGAGGGTAGCCGAGACCCAGTACTTC.

V is TRBV2 and J is TRBJ2-1; D is perhaps TRBD1 (5 bases). The V end lost 7 bases, the J end lost 7 bases, and 11 bases lay between the germline ends. This CDR3 is 12 amino acids long. CDR1 is SNHLY and CDR2 is FYNNEI in the germline V gene. This chain's CDR3 is CASTRRQNEQFF. The CDR3 bases are TGTGCCAGCACTAGACGACAGAATGAGCAGTTCTTC.

The V gene is TRBV6-1, the J gene TRBJ2-7; TRBD1 agrees at 12 bases. Per the germline V gene, CDR1 is MNHNS and CDR2 is SASEGT. V lost 7 bases and J lost 5; bases outside the gene matches: 6. CDR3 length equals 14 residues. In DNA form, the CDR3 reads TGTGCCAGCACCGCCGGGACAGGGGGCGACGAGCAGTACTTC. Residues: CASTAGTGGDEQYF.

This chain links TRBV18 with TRBJ1-1, with D hard to call. This CDR3 region has 13 residues. Germline CDR1 is KGHSH and CDR2 is LQKENI. Trimming took 0 bases from V and 4 from J, leaving 6 bases between them. CDR3 protein: CASSPPAVTEAFF. The CDR3 DNA reads as TGTGCCAGCTCACCACCGGCAGTCACTGAAGCTTTCTTT.